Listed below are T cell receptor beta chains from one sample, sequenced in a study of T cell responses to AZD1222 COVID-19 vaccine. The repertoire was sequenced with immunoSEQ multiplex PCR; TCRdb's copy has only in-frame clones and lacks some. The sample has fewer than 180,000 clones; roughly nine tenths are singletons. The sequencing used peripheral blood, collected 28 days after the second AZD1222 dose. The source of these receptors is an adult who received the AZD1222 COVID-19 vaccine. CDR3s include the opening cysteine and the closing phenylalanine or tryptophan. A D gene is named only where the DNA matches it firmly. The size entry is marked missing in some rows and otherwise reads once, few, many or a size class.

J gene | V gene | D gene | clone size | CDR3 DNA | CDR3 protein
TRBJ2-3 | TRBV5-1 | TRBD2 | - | TGCGCCAGCAGCCTAGGGACTAGACGGGGCACAGATACGCAGTATTTT | CASSLGTRRGTDTQYF
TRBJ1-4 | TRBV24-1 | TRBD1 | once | TGTGCCACCAGTGATGGACAGGGCATTGCTAATGAAAAACTGTTTTTT | CATSDGQGIANEKLFF
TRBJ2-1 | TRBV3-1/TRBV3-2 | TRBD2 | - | TGTGCCAGCAGCCAAGGACTAGCGGATGAGCAGTTCTTC | CASSQGLADEQFF
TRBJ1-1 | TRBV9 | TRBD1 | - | TGTGCCAGCAGCGTGGGACAGGAGAACACTGAAGCTTTCTTT | CASSVGQENTEAFF
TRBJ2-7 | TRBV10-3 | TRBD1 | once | TGTGCCATCAGTGATGGGGACAGGGGCAACTACGAGCAGTACTTC | CAISDGDRGNYEQYF
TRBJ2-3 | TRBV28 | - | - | TGTGCCACCGCCCGGGACCGTAGGACAGATACGCAGTATTTT | CATARDRRTDTQYF
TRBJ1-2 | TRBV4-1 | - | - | TGCGCCAGCAGCCAAGTCGGCACAGAAAGATTAAACTATGGCTACACCTTC | CASSQVGTERLNYGYTF
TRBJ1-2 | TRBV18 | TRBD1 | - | TGTGCCAGCGCTGGGACAGGCTTTCTCTATGGCTACACCTTC | CASAGTGFLYGYTF
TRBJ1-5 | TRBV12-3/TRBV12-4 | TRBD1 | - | TGTGCCAGCAGGGGACAGCGCAATCAGCCCCAGCATTTT | CASRGQRNQPQHF
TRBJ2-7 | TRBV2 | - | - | TGTGCCAGCAGTGAAGCGCCCAGCGGCGAGCAGTACTTC | CASSEAPSGEQYF
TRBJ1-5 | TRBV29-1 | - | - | TGCAGCGTTGGAGGCGGCAATCAGCCCCAGCATTTT | CSVGGGNQPQHF
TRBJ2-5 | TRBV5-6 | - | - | TGTGCCAGCAGCTTGGCCGATGAGACCCAGTACTTC | CASSLADETQYF
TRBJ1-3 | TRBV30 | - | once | TGTGCCTGGAGTGTTAATGGAAACACCATATATTTT | CAWSVNGNTIYF
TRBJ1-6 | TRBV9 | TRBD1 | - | TGTGCCAGCAGCGTCCGGGACAGACTTTATAATTCACCCCTCCACTTT | CASSVRDRLYNSPLHF
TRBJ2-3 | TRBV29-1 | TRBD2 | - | TGCAGCGTTGCCGAATCTAGCGGACCCACAGATACGCAGTATTTT | CSVAESSGPTDTQYF
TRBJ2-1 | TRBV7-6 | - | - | TGTGCCAGCAGCTTCGGCGTCGGGAGAAGGGACAATGAGCAGTTCTTC | CASSFGVGRRDNEQFF
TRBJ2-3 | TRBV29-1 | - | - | TGCAGCGGACGGGAAGGAGATACGCAGTATTTT | CSGREGDTQYF
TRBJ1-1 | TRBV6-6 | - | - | TGTGCCAGCAGTTTACAGGCGAACACTGAAGCTTTCTTT | CASSLQANTEAFF
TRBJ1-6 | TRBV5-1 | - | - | TGCGCCAGCAGCTTGGAAACTAATAATTCACCCCTCCACTTT | CASSLETNNSPLHF
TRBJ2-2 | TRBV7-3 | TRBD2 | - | TGTGCCAGCAGCGCACTAGCGGGAGGAAACACCGGGGAGCTGTTTTTT | CASSALAGGNTGELFF
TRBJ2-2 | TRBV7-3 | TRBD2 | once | TGTGCCAGCAGCCCGAGGACGGGAGGACTGGCCGGGGAGCTGTTTTTT | CASSPRTGGLAGELFF
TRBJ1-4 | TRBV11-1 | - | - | TGTGCCAGCAGCTTACCGGGACACCCTAATGAAAAACTGTTTTTT | CASSLPGHPNEKLFF
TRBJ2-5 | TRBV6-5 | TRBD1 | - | TGTGCCAGCAGTAACAGGGGGAAAGAGACCCAGTACTTC | CASSNRGKETQYF
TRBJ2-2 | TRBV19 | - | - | TGTGCCAGTAGCCCCCAGGCCACCCGTAACACCGGGGAGCTGTTTTTT | CASSPQATRNTGELFF
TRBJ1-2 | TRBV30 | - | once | TGTGCCTGGAGCGGGAAGGAGGGGTTGAGTGGCTACACCTTC | CAWSGKEGLSGYTF
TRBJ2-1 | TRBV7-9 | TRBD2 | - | TGTGCCAGCAGCTTAGCTCCTAGCGGGGCACGGCGTGAGCAGTTCTTC | CASSLAPSGARREQFF
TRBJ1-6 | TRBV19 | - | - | TGTGCCAGTAGTATATGGCGGAGCTCCTATAATTCACCCCTCCACTTT | CASSIWRSSYNSPLHF
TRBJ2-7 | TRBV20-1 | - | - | TGCAGTGCTTATCGGAACTACGAGCAGTACTTC | CSAYRNYEQYF
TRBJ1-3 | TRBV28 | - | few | TGTGCCAGCAGTAATTGGGGGACTACCTCTGGAAACACCATATATTTT | CASSNWGTTSGNTIYF
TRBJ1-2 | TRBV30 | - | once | TGTGCCTGGAGTGTCGGCGCCGGCTACACCTTC | CAWSVGAGYTF
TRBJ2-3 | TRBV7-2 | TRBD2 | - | TGTGCCAGCACCCAAAGTGGGGGGGGAGGGGATACGCAGTATTTT | CASTQSGGGGDTQYF
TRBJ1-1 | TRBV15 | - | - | TGTGCCACCAGCAGAGGGGACGGTTTGAACACTGAAGCTTTCTTT | CATSRGDGLNTEAFF
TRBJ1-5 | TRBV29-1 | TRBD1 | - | TGCAGCGTTTCCTCAACCGGGACAGGGTTTGAGCCCCAGCATTTT | CSVSSTGTGFEPQHF
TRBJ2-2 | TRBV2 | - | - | TGTGCCAGCATTTCAAGCGGAGTGAACACCGGGGAGCTGTTTTTT | CASISSGVNTGELFF
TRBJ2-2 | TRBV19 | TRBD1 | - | TGTGCCAGTAACGAAGGGGGCCCCGGGGAGCTGTTTTTT | CASNEGGPGELFF
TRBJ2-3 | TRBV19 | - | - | TGTGCCAGTAGTATAGGACCGGGGAGCACAGATACGCAGTATTTT | CASSIGPGSTDTQYF
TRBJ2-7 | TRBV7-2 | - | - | TGTGCCAGCAGCATCAGCGGGCCGAGCTCCTACGAGCAGTACTTC | CASSISGPSSYEQYF
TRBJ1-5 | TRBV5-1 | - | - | TGCGCCAGCAGCTATCTCGGGTTTTCAGGGAGTAGCAATCAGCCCCAGCATTTT | CASSYLGFSGSSNQPQHF
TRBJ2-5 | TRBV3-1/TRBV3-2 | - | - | TGTGCCAGCAGCATCCTACAGGGCGGGGAGACCCAGTACTTC | CASSILQGGETQYF
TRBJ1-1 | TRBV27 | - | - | TGTGCCAGCGGAAACGGCGGGATCACTGAAGCTTTCTTT | CASGNGGITEAFF